The source of this T cell receptor (beta chain) is a study of T cells expressing NK-cell markers. Whole-study context: Obtained from sorted CD3+CD56+NKG2C+, CD3+CD56+NKG2C- and CD3+CD56-NKG2C+ T cells were the TCR beta repertoires. Eight donors were sequenced, seven testing HCMV-seropositive and one testing seronegative. Findings of the study overall: Questions lingered over whether expanded NKG2C+ T cell clones were HCMV-specific.

In regard to this clonotype: As yet, its antigen is unknown.

Germline V gives CDR1 SGHDN, CDR2 FVKESK. CDR3 length equals 13 residues. The authors made TCR beta cDNA libraries by 5'RACE template switching. This switching added a universal primer site and UMIs. TCRdb reanalyzed the 5' RACE reads and collapses them to one entry per CDR3 protein, without DNA. The sample totals 400,000 to 450,000 distinct CDR3 sequences. This TCR came from a woman aged 18-70 years in good health. V and J are TRBV14 and TRBJ1-1. Sequencing used blood T cells: a sorted CD56 or NKG2C T cell subset, CD4+ or CD8+ T cells, or bulk PBMC T cells (not recorded which). This chain's CDR3 is CASSQFGQAEAFF. The complete variable domain, with remaining parts taken from reference TRBV14 and TRBJ1-1, reads EAGVTQFPSHSVIEKGQTVTLRCDPISGHDNLYWYRRVMGKEIKFLLHFVKESKQDESGMPNNRFLAERTGGTYSTLKVQPAELEDSGVYFCASSQFGQAEAFFGQGTRLTVV.